These T cell receptor beta chains were read from a single sample in a study of blood T cell repertoires in COVID-19. Clones were read by immunoSEQ multiplex PCR, and TCRdb kept only the in-frame ones, dropping some. The sample includes some 210,000 clones, about 87% of them seen just once. Material for sequencing was PBMCs or T cells enriched from blood (not recorded which). The receptor set was obtained from a young man with acute COVID-19. Each CDR3 is given with its conserved first and last residue. D genes are given only for firm matches. Expanded clones get a size class; other rows say once, few or many, or leave the size out.

clone size,J gene,D gene,V gene,CDR3 DNA,CDR3 protein
.,TRBJ2-1,.,TRBV25-1,TGTGCCAGCAGTGAATCGGTTTTAGATGAGCAGTTCTTC,CASSESVLDEQFF
.,TRBJ2-1,.,TRBV27,TGTGCCAGCAGCCTGAGCTCCGGAACGGGGGAGCAGTTCTTC,CASSLSSGTGEQFF
.,TRBJ1-4,.,TRBV28,TGTGCCAGCAGTGGACAGAATGAAAAACTGTTTTTT,CASSGQNEKLFF
.,TRBJ2-1,TRBD2,TRBV10-3,TGTGCCATCAGCTCCGGGACTAGCGATAACAATGAGCAGTTCTTC,CAISSGTSDNNEQFF
.,TRBJ2-7,TRBD1,TRBV6-5,TGTGCCACAACCTGGGGGGACAGGGAAGACGAGCAGTACTTC,CATTWGDREDEQYF
.,TRBJ2-7,.,TRBV6-1,TGTGCCAGCAGTGAAGTAGGGGGTAGCTCCTACGAGCAGTACTTC,CASSEVGGSSYEQYF
.,TRBJ1-5,.,TRBV12-5,TGTGCTAGTGGTCTCCTGGTGGGGTGGCCGGGACTCCTCAATCAGCCCCAGCATTTT,CASGLLVGWPGLLNQPQHF
few,TRBJ1-5,.,TRBV28,TGTGCCAGCAGGCCGAACAGATACGATAGCAATCAGCCCCAGCATTTT,CASRPNRYDSNQPQHF
.,TRBJ1-5,TRBD1,TRBV10-3,TGTGCCATCAGTGAGAGGCACGGACAGGGGTTCGGTCCGAATCAGCCCCAGCATTTT,CAISERHGQGFGPNQPQHF
.,TRBJ2-1,TRBD2,TRBV5-1,TGCGCCAGCAGCTTAGCCTCCGTGAAGAGCGGGAGGGCCGGCAATGAGCAGTTCTTC,CASSLASVKSGRAGNEQFF
.,TRBJ1-3,.,TRBV28,TGTGCCAGCAGTTTATCACCAGGGGCTGTCGGAAACACCATATATTTT,CASSLSPGAVGNTIYF
.,TRBJ1-2,TRBD1,TRBV28,TGTGCCAGCAGCCCAGACAGGGACCCCTATGGCTACACCTTC,CASSPDRDPYGYTF
once,TRBJ2-5,TRBD2,TRBV25-1,TGTGCCAGCAGTGAAGGGAGCGGGACGAGGGCTGGGGAGACCCAGTACTTC,CASSEGSGTRAGETQYF
.,TRBJ2-2,.,TRBV21-1,TGTGCCAGCAGCAAAGATAAGGCCCCGAGGGACACCGGGGAGCTGTTTTTT,CASSKDKAPRDTGELFF
.,TRBJ1-1,.,TRBV5-1,TGCGCCAGCAGCTTGTCCCCAGAGGGTGAAGCTTTCTTT,CASSLSPEGEAFF
.,TRBJ1-2,TRBD1,TRBV6-5,TGTGCCAGCAGTTCTCTACAGGGGGGGAACTATGGCTACACCTTC,CASSSLQGGNYGYTF
.,TRBJ2-7,.,TRBV3-1/TRBV3-2,TGTGCCAGCAGCCAAGCTGGGGACACCTACGAGCAGTACTTC,CASSQAGDTYEQYF
few,TRBJ2-1,TRBD2,TRBV7-9,TGTGCCAGCAGCGGGACTAGCGGGAGGGCCCTTGAGCAGTTCTTC,CASSGTSGRALEQFF
.,TRBJ2-7,TRBD1,TRBV14,TGTGCCAGCAGCCAAGATCAGGGACAGAAGGGCTACGAGCAGTACTTC,CASSQDQGQKGYEQYF
few,TRBJ1-1,.,TRBV21-1,TGTGCCAGCAGCAAAGGGAGGGTTTCCATGAACACTGAAGCTTTCTTT,CASSKGRVSMNTEAFF
.,TRBJ1-1,.,TRBV19,TGTGCCAGTAGTTATGGACAGTTTCCTGAAGCTTTCTTT,CASSYGQFPEAFF